This note documents a single TCR beta chain sequence. Its antigen is still unknown. Healthy bone marrow donors made up the cohort. A multiplex PCR was run with 60 Vbeta primers and 13 Jbeta primers. Assay used: immunoSEQ multiplex PCR; TCRdb lists only in-frame clones, some missing. The table includes fewer than 250,000 clones, around 80% detected once. The CDR3 is 16 residues long. Germline CDR1 and CDR2: SGHDT and YYEEEE. V lost 2 bases and J 1 base, leaving 16 bases between the germline ends. The entry originates in a study of cytomegalovirus exposure and HLA in healthy donors. Study summary: Counted in an early data release were tens of millions of unique TCRs from HLA-typed donors. The study, taken as a whole, reports: Previously analyzed data showed that most TCR beta V segments were productive at a frequency of about 87% or about 30%.

The sample comprised PBMCs. V and J are TRBV5-6 and TRBJ2-7; D possibly corresponds to TRBD2 (7 bases). The source of this sequence is a man under 40 in good health and CMV-seronegative. CDR3 sequence reads: CASSLLQRGGSYEQYF. The CDR3 nucleotides read TGTGCCAGCAGCTTACTACAGAGGGGGGGGTCCTACGAGCAGTACTTC.